Listed below are T cell receptor beta chains from one sample, sequenced in a study of T cell responses to AZD1222 COVID-19 vaccine. Repertoires were generated with immunoSEQ multiplex PCR, while TCRdb's copy carries only in-frame clones and drops some. The sample lists some 150,000 clones, 90% to 95% seen once, with approximately 1.6% in the top ten. The sequences come from peripheral blood, collected on day 0 of AZD1222 vaccination. These receptors came from an adult in good health. The CDR3 runs from the conserved cysteine through the conserved F or W. A D gene is named only where the DNA matches it firmly. Rows give clone size only sometimes, using once, few, many, or a class for an expanded clone.

14,-,TRBD2,TRBV9,TRBJ2-7,TGTGCCAGCAGCGTCGAAGCGGGGGTCGGCGAGCAGTACTTC,CASSVEAGVGEQYF
14,once,-,TRBV9,TRBJ1-1,TGTGCCAGCAGCGTACACAGAATAGCCACTGAAGCTTTCTTT,CASSVHRIATEAFF
14,-,-,TRBV4-2,TRBJ2-3,TGTGCCAGCAGCCAAGTGAGGGAGGTGGGTACGCAGTATTTT,CASSQVREVGTQYF
13,-,-,TRBV30,TRBJ2-7,TGTGCCTGGTCACAGGATGAGACCTACGAGCAGTACTTC,CAWSQDETYEQYF
13,-,-,TRBV12-5,TRBJ1-1,TGTGCTAGTGGTTTGGGACCTGGACTTGAAGCTTTCTTT,CASGLGPGLEAFF
15,once,-,TRBV9,TRBJ2-7,TGTGCCAGCAGCGTAGATTTTGGACCTTCCTACGAGCAGTACTTC,CASSVDFGPSYEQYF
12,-,-,TRBV19,TRBJ1-4,TGTGCCAGTAGCCCGATGGGCGAAAAACTGTTTTTT,CASSPMGEKLFF
12,-,-,TRBV28,TRBJ1-5,TGTGCCAGCAGTCCCAGGGACCAGCCCCAGCATTTT,CASSPRDQPQHF
14,-,-,TRBV30,TRBJ1-2,TGTGCCTGGAGTGTCCTGCGCGGTCAGGGGGGCTACACCTTC,CAWSVLRGQGGYTF
10,-,-,TRBV6-5,TRBJ1-1,TGTGCCAGCGGATCAGGTGAAGCTTTCTTT,CASGSGEAFF
14,-,-,TRBV7-3,TRBJ2-7,TGTGCCAGCAGCCAGACGGGGGACCTCTCCGAGCAGTACTTC,CASSQTGDLSEQYF
12,-,-,TRBV4-3,TRBJ2-7,TGCGCCAGCAGCCTCACTAGCTACGAGCAGTACTTC,CASSLTSYEQYF
15,-,-,TRBV27,TRBJ1-5,TGTGCCAGCAGTTTGTACGGGGTCAGCAATCAGCCCCAGCATTTT,CASSLYGVSNQPQHF
15,-,-,TRBV3-1/TRBV3-2,TRBJ2-2,TGTGCCAGCAGCCAAGATGGGGCTGACCTAGGGGAGCTGTTTTTT,CASSQDGADLGELFF
13,-,-,TRBV7-9,TRBJ1-5,TGTGCCAGCAGCCTTTCAGAAGACCGCCCCCAGCATTTT,CASSLSEDRPQHF
15,-,-,TRBV23-1,TRBJ1-2,TGCGCCAGCAGTCAATCTATAACAGGATACTATGGCTACACCTTC,CASSQSITGYYGYTF
16,few,-,TRBV4-2,TRBJ1-6,TGTGCCAGCAGCCAAGAAGAGGGTACAGGGAATTCACCCCTCCACTTT,CASSQEEGTGNSPLHF
15,-,-,TRBV6-1,TRBJ1-6,TGTGCCAGCAGTGAATGGGGGGGACATAATTCACCCCTCCACTTT,CASSEWGGHNSPLHF
15,-,-,TRBV7-9,TRBJ2-4,TGTGCCAGCAGCTTAGCAGCAGGGTCCAAAAACATTCAGTACTTC,CASSLAAGSKNIQYF
14,-,-,TRBV5-1,TRBJ1-5,TGCGCCAGCAGCTTGGATCCAGGGGTTCAGCCCCAGCATTTT,CASSLDPGVQPQHF
14,-,-,TRBV7-9,TRBJ1-2,TGTGCCAGCAGCTCAGCCGGGGACTACTATGGCTACACCTTC,CASSSAGDYYGYTF
15,few,-,TRBV30,TRBJ2-7,TGTGCCTGGAGTGTTGCGGGACAGTGGTCCCACGAGCAGTACTTC,CAWSVAGQWSHEQYF
16,once,TRBD2,TRBV5-6,TRBJ2-3,TGTGCCAGCAGCCCTGGACTAGCGGGAGGTGCGGATACGCAGTATTTT,CASSPGLAGGADTQYF
14,-,TRBD1,TRBV18,TRBJ2-7,TGTGCCAGCTCACCACGGGACAGGGCCTACGAGCAGTACTTC,CASSPRDRAYEQYF
15,-,-,TRBV27,TRBJ1-1,TGTGCCAGCAGTTCCTTCGGAGGAACCAAAACTGAAGCTTTCTTT,CASSSFGGTKTEAFF
14,-,TRBD1,TRBV28,TRBJ2-2,TGTGCCAGCAGTTTGGGACAGCGCACCGGGGAGCTGTTTTTT,CASSLGQRTGELFF
15,-,TRBD2,TRBV7-9,TRBJ2-5,TGTGCCAGCATCCCGACTAGCGGGAGGGCAGAGACCCAGTACTTC,CASIPTSGRAETQYF
24,-,TRBD1,TRBV5-1,TRBJ2-3,TGCGCCAGCAGCTTGCCTAAACCGGGACAGGTAGATTTGCGGTATCTATTTAGCACAGATACGCAGTATTTT,CASSLPKPGQVDLRYLFSTDTQYF
15,-,TRBD2,TRBV27,TRBJ2-1,TGTGCCAGCAGTTCAACGAGCGGGGTCTACAATGAGCAGTTCTTC,CASSSTSGVYNEQFF
18,-,-,TRBV12-5,TRBJ2-1,TGTGCTAGTGGATTCCTCCTCTTTGGCGTCGTGCCGTACACTGAGCAGTTCTTC,CASGFLLFGVVPYTEQFF
16,-,-,TRBV5-1,TRBJ2-3,TGCGCCAGCAGCTTGGATGGGAGGCTAAGCACAGATACGCAGTATTTT,CASSLDGRLSTDTQYF
17,-,TRBD2,TRBV7-9,TRBJ2-7,TGTGCCAGCAGCTACGGACTAGCGGGGGAAGAGTCCTACGAGCAGTACTTC,CASSYGLAGEESYEQYF
15,-,TRBD2,TRBV7-6,TRBJ2-7,TGTGCCAGCAGCTTAGTGGCTAGCGGGGGTTACGAGCAGTACTTC,CASSLVASGGYEQYF
16,-,TRBD2,TRBV28,TRBJ2-3,TGTGCCAGCGCTTTGACTAGCGGGGGGAGTACAGATACGCAGTATTTT,CASALTSGGSTDTQYF
17,once,-,TRBV4-2,TRBJ2-3,TGTGCCAGCAGCCCTGCGGACAGAAGCCTAAGCACAGATACGCAGTATTTT,CASSPADRSLSTDTQYF
16,-,-,TRBV6-2/TRBV6-3,TRBJ2-6,TGTGCCAGCAGTTACCCCGTGGGGTCTTGGGCCAACGTCCTGACTTTC,CASSYPVGSWANVLTF
14,-,-,TRBV18,TRBJ2-7,TGTGCCAGCTCACTGGACGTCGGAGGTTACGAGCAGTACTTC,CASSLDVGGYEQYF
13,once,-,TRBV2,TRBJ1-5,TGTGCCAGCAGTGGGGATAGCAATCAGCCCCAGCATTTT,CASSGDSNQPQHF
14,-,TRBD1,TRBV10-3,TRBJ1-2,TGTGCCATCAGCGATACACAGGGGGCTTTCGGCTACACCTTC,CAISDTQGAFGYTF
13,-,TRBD1,TRBV6-1,TRBJ2-7,TGTGCCAGCAGTGAGACAGGGTACTACGAGCAGTACTTC,CASSETGYYEQYF
14,-,TRBD1,TRBV10-3,TRBJ1-2,TGTGCCATCAGCGGCAGGGGGCAGGACTATGGCTACACCTTC,CAISGRGQDYGYTF
15,-,-,TRBV9,TRBJ1-5,TGTGCCAGCAGCGTAGACAGCAGCACCAATCAGCCCCAGCATTTT,CASSVDSSTNQPQHF
14,-,TRBD1,TRBV4-3,TRBJ1-4,TGCGCCAGCAGCCAAGATCGGACAGGCGAAAAACTGTTTTTT,CASSQDRTGEKLFF
17,-,TRBD2,TRBV6-2/TRBV6-3,TRBJ2-1,TGTGCCAGCAGCCTCGGACTAGCGGGAGGGCCTGTCAATGAGCAGTTCTTC,CASSLGLAGGPVNEQFF
20,-,TRBD1,TRBV4-3,TRBJ1-3,TGCGCCAGCAGCCAAGAGGGACAGGGGGTATCCCACCCCGCCAAAAACACCATATATTTT,CASSQEGQGVSHPAKNTIYF
16,-,TRBD1,TRBV7-3,TRBJ2-3,TGTGCCAGCAGCTTAATCGGGACAGCTAGCACAGATACGCAGTATTTT,CASSLIGTASTDTQYF
13,-,-,TRBV12-3/TRBV12-4,TRBJ1-2,TGTGCCAGCAGTTTAGAAGGACGGTATGGCTACACCTTC,CASSLEGRYGYTF
14,-,TRBD1,TRBV9,TRBJ1-2,TGTGCCAGCAGCCCAGACAGGGTTTTCTATGGCTACACCTTC,CASSPDRVFYGYTF
13,-,-,TRBV10-3,TRBJ1-2,TGTGCCATCACTGACTCTCGGGCCCGTGGCTACACCTTC,CAITDSRARGYTF
14,once,-,TRBV4-2,TRBJ1-4,TGTGCCAGCAGCCAAGAAAGATTGGGTGAAAAGGTGTTTTTT,CASSQERLGEKVFF
13,-,TRBD1,TRBV28,TRBJ1-2,TGTGCCAGCATCACGCGGGACAGCTATGGCTACACCTTC,CASITRDSYGYTF
13,-,TRBD1,TRBV19,TRBJ2-7,TGTGCCAGCCGGGACAGGCCCACCTACGAGCAGTACTTC,CASRDRPTYEQYF
13,-,TRBD2,TRBV11-2,TRBJ2-1,TGTGCCAGCAGCCAGACTAGCGGCAATGAGCAGTTCTTC,CASSQTSGNEQFF
12,-,-,TRBV20-1,TRBJ1-5,TGCAGTGCTAGTACGAACGTCCAGCCCCAGCATTTT,CSASTNVQPQHF
18,-,-,TRBV4-3,TRBJ2-7,TGCGCCAGCAGCCCCCAGAGCGCCCGAGGGGGAGGGAACTACGAGCAGTACTTC,CASSPQSARGGGNYEQYF
14,-,-,TRBV6-5,TRBJ1-1,TGTGCCAGCAGTTACTCGGCTCAGGGGAAATTGGCTTTCTTT,CASSYSAQGKLAFF
15,-,-,TRBV18,TRBJ1-1,TGTGCCAGCTCACCATCGAATGTGGGGGGGACTGAAGCTTTCTTT,CASSPSNVGGTEAFF
15,-,-,TRBV19,TRBJ1-2,TGTGCCAGTAGTAGCCAAGGGTCGCCGTCCGCTGGCTACACCTTC,CASSSQGSPSAGYTF
14,once,-,TRBV5-8,TRBJ2-2,TGTGCCAGCAGCTTAGACACGAACACCGGGGAGCTGTTTTTT,CASSLDTNTGELFF